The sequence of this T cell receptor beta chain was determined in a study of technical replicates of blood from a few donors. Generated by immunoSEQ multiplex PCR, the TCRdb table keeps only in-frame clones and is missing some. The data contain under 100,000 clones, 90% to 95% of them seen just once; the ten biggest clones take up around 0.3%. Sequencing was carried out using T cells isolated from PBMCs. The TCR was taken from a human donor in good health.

CDR3 residues: CASSHDRANYGYTF. The CDR3 bases are TGTGCCAGCAGCCATGACAGGGCTAACTATGGCTACACCTTC. J is TRBJ1-2 and V is TRBV5-4; 7 nucleotides align to TRBD1. The CDR3 has 14 residues. The germline V gene encodes CDR1 SGHNT and CDR2 YYREEE (reference sequence). The trim removed 4 bases at V and 0 bases at J, leaving 3 bases unmatched.